The 21 T cell receptor beta chains below all came from one sample that was sequenced in a study of blood T cell repertoires in COVID-19. The method was immunoSEQ multiplex PCR; TCRdb's version includes in-frame clones alone and lacks a portion of them. The sample holds over 200,000 clones, roughly 78% seen once. The source material was peripheral blood. These receptor sequences come from a woman aged 40 to 50 with acute or convalescent COVID-19.

V usage is TRBV2 and J usage is TRBJ1-2, with a tentative D call TRBD1 (6 bases). CDR1 and CDR2 (germline): SNHLY, FYNNEI. V dropped 6 bases and J dropped 8 bases, with 10 bases sitting between them. The CDR3 consists of 11 residues. DNA for the CDR3: TGTGCCAGCAGACAGGGAATCGGCTACACCTTC. It specifies CASRQGIGYTF. Complete variable domain (other parts from reference TRBV2 and TRBJ1-2): EPEVTQTPSHQVTQMGQEVILRCVPISNHLYFYWYRQILGQKVEFLVSFYNNEISEKSEIFDDQFSVERPDGSNFTLKIRSTKLEDSAMYFCASRQGIGYTFGSGTRLTVV.

The chain links TRBV7-8 to TRBJ2-1, with 8 nucleotides matching TRBD1. The CDR3 totals 17 residues. In germline, CDR1 is SGHVS, CDR2 FQNEAQ. Losses at the gene ends were 0 bases for V and 2 bases for J; bases not matched to a gene: 6. The CDR3 here is CASSLAGTGYPYNEQFF. The CDR3 nucleotides are TGTGCCAGCAGCTTAGCGGGGACAGGTTACCCCTACAATGAGCAGTTCTTC.

The chain recombines TRBV5-8 with TRBJ1-1, with a possible D match to TRBD1 (5 bases). Germline CDR1 SGHTS, CDR2 YDEGEE. The V end was cut by 7 bases, the J end by 7 bases, with 8 bases between. The CDR3 is made up of 10 amino acids. This chain's CDR3 is CASLRGEAFF. CDR3 sequence (DNA): TGTGCCAGCCTTAGGGGTGAAGCTTTCTTT.

J is TRBJ1-1 and V is TRBV15; D might be TRBD1 (6 bases). The V and J ends lost 3 bases and 4 bases respectively, with 9 bases between them. The CDR3 has 13 amino acids. The germline CDR1 and CDR2 sequences are LNHNV and YYDKDF (reference sequence). CDR3 nucleotide sequence: TGTGCCACCAGCAGGGACAGAAGCACTGAAGCTTTCTTT. Translated, it gives CATSRDRSTEAFF.

This clone appeared a single time. J is TRBJ2-3 and V is TRBV19; 10 bases fit TRBD2. CDR1 and CDR2 from the germline V gene are LNHDA and SQIVND (reference sequence). The CDR3 consists of 19 residues. The V gene end was trimmed by 9 bases and the J gene end by 1 base; junction bases not matched to a gene: 19. CDR3 amino acids: CARLSREGLAGAGTDTQYF. CDR3 bases: TGTGCCAGACTCTCTCGGGAGGGGCTAGCGGGGGCCGGCACAGATACGCAGTATTTT.

The V gene is TRBV5-8, the J gene TRBJ1-2; no firm D call. This CDR3 has 14 residues. The germline gives CDR1 SGHTS, CDR2 YDEGEE. The V end was cut by 0 bases, the J end by 8 bases, with 14 bases between. In DNA, the CDR3 is TGTGCCAGCAGCTTGGGTGCCATCGCGGGAGGCTACACCTTC. This codes for CASSLGAIAGGYTF.

The chain employs TRBV19 and TRBJ1-1; no clear D gene. The CDR3 runs 13 residues. The germline gives CDR1 LNHDA, CDR2 SQIVND (reference sequence). V was trimmed by 4 bases and J by 4 bases, leaving 10 bases between them. Here the CDR3 DNA reads TGTGCCAGTAGTAAAGTGGCATCCACTGAAGCTTTCTTT. Protein: CASSKVASTEAFF.

J is TRBJ2-7 and V is TRBV12-5, with a possible D match to TRBD2 (7 bases). Per the germline V gene, CDR1 is LGHNT and CDR2 is FRNRAP. V shed 0 bases and J shed 7 bases, with 19 bases lying between them. The CDR3 sequence is 16 residues long. The CDR3 DNA reads as TGTGCTAGTGGTTTGGTACTGGGGGGGCTACGAACGGAGCAGTACTTC. Translating gives CASGLVLGGLRTEQYF. Supplemented by reference TRBV12-5 and TRBJ2-7, the full variable domain reads DARVTQTPRHKVTEMGQEVTMRCQPILGHNTVFWYRQTMMQGLELLAYFRNRAPLDDSGMPKDRFSAEMPDATLATLKIQPSEPRDSAVYFCASGLVLGGLRTEQYFGPGTRLTVT.

This rearrangement joins TRBV5-6 to TRBJ1-3; D unclear. CDR3 length equals 11 residues. Trimming shortened V by 3 bases and J by 7 bases, and 5 bases separated the two germline ends. Germline V gives CDR1 SGHDT, CDR2 YYEEEE. In DNA, the CDR3 is TGTGCCAGCAGCTCCGGGAACACCATATATTTT. As protein: CASSSGNTIYF.

The V call is TRBV27, the J call TRBJ2-3, with TRBD2 as a possible D gene (7 bases). This CDR3 contains 15 residues. Trimming left V 3 bases short and J 4 bases short, with 14 bases between. Germline V lookup: CDR1 MNHEY, CDR2 SMNVEV (reference sequence). CDR3 DNA: TGTGCCAGCAGTTTTTTACAGGGAGGGTCAGATACGCAGTATTTT. Its translation: CASSFLQGGSDTQYF.

The chain is built from TRBV30 and TRBJ2-7, with TRBD2 matching over 7 bases. The CDR3 loop spans 14 amino acids. Germline loops: CDR1 GTSNPN, CDR2 SVGIG (reference sequence). Trimming at V came to 0 bases and at J to 1 base, leaving 3 bases not matched to a gene. The CDR3 loop reads CAWSVAAGSYEQYF. CDR3 coding DNA: TGTGCCTGGAGTGTAGCAGCGGGGTCCTACGAGCAGTACTTC.

The chain is built from TRBV7-2 and TRBJ2-7, with 7 bases that match TRBD2. This CDR3 contains 16 residues. V trimming: 5 bases; J trimming: 4 bases; junction bases outside the gene matches: 14. Germline loops: CDR1 SGHTA, CDR2 FQGNSA. DNA for the CDR3: TGTGCCAGCAGCCCATATATCGGACTAGGACCTTACGAGCAGTACTTC. Residues: CASSPYIGLGPYEQYF.

DNA of the CDR3: TGCGCCAGCAGGCGGGACTTGCCCGATACGCAGTATTTT. As protein: CASRRDLPDTQYF. V gene TRBV5-1 combines with J gene TRBJ2-3, with D perhaps TRBD2 (6 bases). The CDR3 sequence is 13 residues long. Deletions cut 5 bases from V and 6 bases from J, with 13 bases between. CDR1 SGHRS and CDR2 YFSETQ come from the germline V gene.

This clone has more than one count but fewer than ten. The rearrangement uses TRBV2 and TRBJ2-3; 8 nucleotides match TRBD2. The germline V gene has CDR1 SNHLY and CDR2 FYNNEI. The CDR3 sequence is 18 residues long. Trimming cost V 3 bases and J 5 bases; bases outside gene matches: 16. In nucleotides, the CDR3 is TGTGCCAGCAGTGAGATCACCCTAGCGGGCCCTTCGGGAGATACGCAGTATTTT. It is translated as CASSEITLAGPSGDTQYF.

The chain is built from TRBV7-6 and TRBJ1-2, with TRBD1 identical over 7 bases. J was trimmed by 4 bases and V by 5 bases; bases with no gene match: 10. The CDR3 is 15 residues long. CDR1 is SGHVS, CDR2 FNYEAQ, per germline. The CDR3 DNA is TGTGCCAGCAGCCCACGGACAGGATTTCGCTATGGCTACACCTTC. This translates into CASSPRTGFRYGYTF.

The genes are TRBV27 and TRBJ2-1; D perhaps matches TRBD2 (5 bases). Trimming removed 3 bases at V and 5 bases at J, with 11 bases between. This CDR3 spans 14 amino acids. Germline V lookup: CDR1 MNHEY, CDR2 SMNVEV (reference sequence). The CDR3 nucleotides are TGTGCCAGCAGTTTCCGGGATATAAACAATGAGCAGTTCTTC. Translation gives CASSFRDINNEQFF.

This sequence joins TRBV5-1 and TRBJ2-1; the match to TRBD2 covers 11 bases. The V gene's germline CDR1 is SGHRS and CDR2 YFSETQ. Unmatched junction bases numbered 10, after V lost 4 bases and J lost 7 bases. This CDR3 has 16 residues. The CDR3 spells CASSPGLAGAWNEQFF. CDR3 sequence (DNA): TGCGCCAGCAGCCCAGGACTAGCGGGCGCATGGAATGAGCAGTTCTTC.

This clone was seen a single time. V is TRBV30 and J is TRBJ2-2, with 11 bases aligning to TRBD2. With V trimmed by 0 bases and J by 3 bases, 6 bases remained unmatched. This CDR3 is 17 amino acids long. Germline V gene sequence: CDR1 GTSNPN, CDR2 SVGIG (reference sequence). The CDR3 sequence is CAWSVLAGERYTGELFF. The DNA of the CDR3 is TGTGCCTGGAGTGTACTAGCGGGGGAACGTTACACCGGGGAGCTGTTTTTT.

V is TRBV5-5 and J is TRBJ2-7, with 10 bases that match TRBD1. Germline CDR1 is SGHKS and CDR2 is YYEKEE (reference sequence). The CDR3 is made up of 14 amino acids. J gave up 5 bases and V 0 bases, and 2 bases lay outside the gene matches. The CDR3 loop reads CASSLGQGADEQYF. The CDR3 region has the DNA TGTGCCAGCAGCTTGGGACAGGGGGCGGACGAGCAGTACTTC.

The chain couples TRBV6-1 to TRBJ1-5, with D tentatively TRBD1 (6 bases). CDR3 length: 16 residues. The germline V and J ends were trimmed by 4 bases and 1 base, with 14 bases remaining between them. Looked up from germline, CDR1 is MNHNS and CDR2 is SASEGT. In DNA form, the CDR3 reads TGTGCCAGCAGTGGTGTGGGACACTCAAGCAATCAGCCCCAGCATTTT. It yields the protein CASSGVGHSSNQPQHF.

J is TRBJ2-7 and V is TRBV5-1; 10 bases match TRBD1. The junction had 8 bases not matched to a gene; V was cut back by 0 bases and J by 8 bases. Germline V gene sequence: CDR1 SGHRS, CDR2 YFSETQ. CDR3 length: 15 residues. For the CDR3, the DNA is TGCGCCAGCAGCTTGGAGACAGGGGGCGGGAGAAAGCAGTACTTC. Translated: CASSLETGGGRKQYF.